This T cell receptor beta chain was captured by sequencing in a study of regulatory T cells in long-lasting Graves disease. General study results and limits: Lower TCR diversity characterized persistent Graves' patients relative to newly diagnosed patients.

HTBI primers from iRepertoire and Arm-PCR of CDR3 regions yielded the TCR beta libraries. TCRdb independently ran MiXCR on the multiplex PCR reads; one entry per CDR3 protein. This table holds hundreds of thousands of distinct CDR3 sequences, 16% found once. This clonotype was counted between two and nine times. The antigen is undetermined. Time point denoted: newly diagnosed GD, antithyroid drugs for less than 3 months. PBMCs were the source of the RNA used for TCR sequencing. EDTA tubes collected roughly 9.6 milliliters of peripheral blood. These same data were also listed under a study on T cells in Graves' hyperthyroidism and ophthalmopathy.

The clonotype was recovered from a man in his forties with Graves disease. The sequenced sample was peripheral blood mononuclear cells (PBMCs), obtained at new diagnosis, from a patient treated with antithyroid drugs.

CDR3 coding DNA: TGCAGTGCCCCCCCGGGGCGTGACATTCAGTACTTC. Translated: CSAPPGRDIQYF. V and J are TRBV20-1 and TRBJ2-4; D is perhaps TRBD1 or TRBD2 (5 bases each). V was pared by 6 bases and J by 8 bases, with 14 bases between. This CDR3 region has 12 residues. The germline V gene encodes CDR1 DFQATT and CDR2 SNEGSKA (reference sequence).